The 8 T cell receptor beta chains presented below share a single source sample, sequenced in a study of OX40 agonist ivuxolimab in advanced cancers. Sequenced by immunoSEQ multiplex PCR; TCRdb stores in-frame clones only, minus some. The table includes some 69,000 clones, about nine tenths detected once. Sample: CD4+ or CD8+ T cells sorted from blood, taken in a trial of the OX40 agonist ivuxolimab. Receptors originate from an adult with an advanced solid tumor such as melanoma, head and neck, liver or kidney cancer.

The V call is TRBV5-1, the J call TRBJ1-2; TRBD1 matches at 7 bases. The CDR3 is 14 residues long. V lost 0 bases, J lost 10 bases, and 9 bases stayed unmatched. The germline V gene encodes CDR1 SGHRS and CDR2 YFSETQ. The CDR3: CASSLALGQEDYTF. For the CDR3, the DNA is TGCGCCAGCAGCTTGGCTTTAGGACAGGAGGACTACACCTTC.

J is TRBJ2-2 and V is TRBV12-1; the table names TRBD1, a call not compared with the DNA. TRBV12-1 is a pseudogene locus. The CDR3 spans 15 residues. The CDR3, as DNA: TGTGCCAGCAGCTTAGGGGTAATGAACACCGGGGAGCTGTTTTTT. It codes for CASSLGVMNTGELFF.

The chain uses TRBV5-5 and TRBJ1-1; unclear D gene. The CDR3 consists of 13 residues. Germline V gene data show CDR1 as SGHKS and CDR2 as YYEKEE (reference sequence). V was shortened by 5 bases and J by 1 base, with 9 bases between the two germline ends. CDR3 amino acids: CASRITANTEAFF. The CDR3 DNA reads TGTGCCAGCAGGATTACAGCGAACACTGAAGCTTTCTTT.

This chain joins TRBV30 and TRBJ2-3; 7 bases are a match to TRBD2. In germline, CDR1 is GTSNPN, CDR2 SVGIG (reference sequence). The CDR3 is made up of 14 amino acids. The V segment lost 3 bases and the J segment 5 bases; nucleotides outside the gene matches: 8. The CDR3 sequence: CAWSGGSRVDTQYF. For the CDR3, the DNA is TGTGCCTGGAGCGGCGGGAGTCGGGTAGATACGCAGTATTTT.

The chain recombines TRBV29-1 with TRBJ2-7; 11 nucleotides match TRBD2. The CDR3 has 17 residues. CDR1 is SQVTM and CDR2 is ANQGSEA in the germline V gene. V lost 0 bases and J lost 0; bases outside the gene matches: 7. The CDR3 is CSVEDSGRGGSSYEQYF. CDR3 DNA sequence: TGCAGCGTTGAAGATAGCGGGAGGGGCGGAAGCTCCTACGAGCAGTACTTC.

The V gene is TRBV5-1, the J gene TRBJ2-5; D is unresolved. CDR1 SGHRS and CDR2 YFSETQ come from the germline V gene. V lost 5 bases and J 2 bases, leaving 10 bases between the germline ends. The CDR3 is made up of 13 amino acids. In DNA, the CDR3 is TGCGCCAGCAGTATTGGTGATCAAGAGACCCAGTACTTC. It is translated as CASSIGDQETQYF.

The chain combines TRBV19 with TRBJ1-5; 10 bases line up with TRBD1. CDR1 is LNHDA and CDR2 is SQIVND in the germline V gene (reference sequence). The CDR3 runs 15 residues. V was pared by 4 bases and J by 6 bases, with 6 bases of the junction left unmatched. In DNA, the CDR3 is TGTGCCAGTAGTACGGGACAGGGGCCAGGTCAGCCCCAGCATTTT. Translated, it gives CASSTGQGPGQPQHF.

There are a few counts of this clone. J is TRBJ2-2 and V is TRBV6-6; D may correspond to TRBD1 or TRBD2 (6 bases each). Germline V gives CDR1 MNHNY, CDR2 SVGAGI (reference sequence). Trimming removed 2 bases from V and 4 bases from J, with 14 bases in between. The CDR3 totals 16 residues. The CDR3 is CASSYPTGAGTGELFF. The DNA for the CDR3 is TGTGCCAGCAGTTACCCGACGGGGGCGGGCACCGGGGAGCTGTTTTTT.